The clone carrying this TCR beta chain came up many times. Its antigen is unknown. Molecular barcoding with unique molecular identifiers was used for the TCRbeta library. Via MiXCR, TCRdb re-called the PCR reads, giving one row per CDR3 protein. The sample has some 200,000 distinct CDR3 sequences, 11% seen once. This entry belongs to a study of T-cell reconstitution after alpha-beta-depleted transplantation in children. Study-level findings and limits: About two months after transplant, alpha-beta T cells reportedly came from several hundred expanded graft clones. The authors attributed T-cell counts and diversity one year after transplant mostly to newly produced T cells.

The V gene lost 4 bases and the J gene lost 8 bases, with 13 bases spanning the gap. This CDR3 spans 13 amino acids. CDR1 SGHRS and CDR2 YFSETQ come from the germline V gene. The sequenced sample was PBMCs, obtained before TCRalphabeta/CD19-depleted stem cell transplant. This clonotype was sampled from a child under two years old with acute myeloid leukemia, due to receive a stem cell transplant. The chain links TRBV5-1 to TRBJ2-1, with D perhaps TRBD2 (5 bases). DNA for the CDR3: TGCGCCAGCAGCCCGTTCGCCGGGGATGAGCAGTTCTTC. It encodes CASSPFAGDEQFF.